Listed here is a single TCR beta chain. Its antigen is not yet known. No much larger clone exists at a distance of one base, and base qualities are not known. The CDR3 regions of human TCRbeta chains were analyzed by immunosequencing. For the original study's pipeline: TCRs in the repertoires were compared against a reference library of SARS-CoV-2-specific TCRs that had been generated with the MIRA antigen-specificity platform. Breadth was defined as the fraction of unique TCRs that were SARS-CoV-2-associated, and depth was defined as the fraction of total T cells that were SARS-CoV-2-associated. Using the MIRA data, each spike-specific TCR was mapped to the spike region that the TCR reacts to and placed in a CD4 or CD8 class. Log10-transformed breadth and depth values were compared by one-way ANOVA with Sidak's multiple comparisons tests. Not all clones reach the TCRdb copy of this immuneACCESS table, which keeps in-frame sequences only. Checked studies attribute under half of the gap to unresolved V genes and leave the rest unexplained. V and J calls and clone size are as listed in that table; D and trimming were resolved from the DNA. The sample table lists more than 150,000 clones, about nine tenths of them with a count of one. 1.5% to 2% of the sample rests with the top ten.

The intended sense of this specimen's time point label: baseline before first vaccination. The vaccinee samples were drawn from two UK trials, COV001 and COV002, one of which was a single-blind randomized controlled phase 2/3 trial testing AZD1222 (ChAdOx1 nCoV-19) in healthy adults. For TCRbeta chain sequencing, PBMC samples from trial participants were taken at day 0 and at day 28 after the second dose. This sample was taken from a study of T cell responses to AZD1222 COVID-19 vaccine (dated by TCRdb to the early 2020s). Regarding the complete study: AZD1222 recipients given second doses at about 4 weeks or at about 12 weeks were pooled, since spike-specific TCR depth and breadth were not found to differ between the two schedules. Enrollment into the trials was organized by age into subgroups of 18-55, 56-69 and 70-plus years, and those subgroups contained approximately 160, 26 and 62 TCR-sequenced participants, respectively. A total of more than 230 trial participants underwent TCR sequencing, of whom about 200 received two doses of AZD1222 and about 25 received two doses of the MenACWY control vaccine. Findings and caveats that apply to the study as a whole: Reportedly, close to half of the unique spike-specific TCRs recognized epitopes lying outside the regions that are mutated in the B.1.351 and B.1.1.7 variants. The 56-69-year group was small, and its depth increase did not reach significance, likely because of low power. Because no day 14 peak-response samples were available, repertoires were characterized only after the peak T cell response. Conclusions about previously exposed vaccinees are limited, since just five to seven AZD1222 recipients were seropositive for SARS-CoV-2 at baseline. Vaccine-associated CD4 TCRs spanned the whole spike protein, with dominant responses in regions 160-218 and 743-854. Participants were mostly white British, with more females than males. The authors suggested clonal diversity may have been underestimated. After two AZD1222 doses, both the breadth and the depth of spike-specific TCRs were significantly higher than at day 0 and than in MenACWY recipients.

Spanning cysteine to phenylalanine, the CDR3 consists of 14 amino acids. The entry retains the CDR3 DNA only, 42 bases that are in frame from base 1. The CDR1 and CDR2 encoded by the germline V gene are SGDLS and YYNGEE. The V end gives up 0 bases and the J end 6 bases, leaving 3 bases in the junction not matched to a gene. This TCR was recovered from an adult in good health. This specimen was peripheral blood, taken on day 0 of AZD1222 vaccination. The chain is made from TRBV9 and TRBJ2-1; TRBD1 aligns with 7 central bases. The DNA sequence is given as TGTGCCAGCAGCGTAGGGGACAGAGCCAATGAGCAGTTCTTC. Translated, it gives CASSVGDRANEQFF.